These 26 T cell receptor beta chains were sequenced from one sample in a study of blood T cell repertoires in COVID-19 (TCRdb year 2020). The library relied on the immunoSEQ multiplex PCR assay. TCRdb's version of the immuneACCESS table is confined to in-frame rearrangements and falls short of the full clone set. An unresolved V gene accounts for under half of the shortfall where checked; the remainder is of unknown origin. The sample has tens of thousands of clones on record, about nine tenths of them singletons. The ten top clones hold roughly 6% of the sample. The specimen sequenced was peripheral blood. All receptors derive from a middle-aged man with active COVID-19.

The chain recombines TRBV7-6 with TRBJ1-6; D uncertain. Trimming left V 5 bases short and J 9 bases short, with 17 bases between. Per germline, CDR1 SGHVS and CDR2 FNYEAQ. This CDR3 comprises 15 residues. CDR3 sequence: CASSRAVGEGSPLHF. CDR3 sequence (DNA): TGTGCCAGCAGCCGAGCGGTGGGAGAGGGTTCACCCCTCCACTTT. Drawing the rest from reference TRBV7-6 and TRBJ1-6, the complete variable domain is GAGVSQSPRYKVTKRGQDVALRCDPISGHVSLYWYRQALGQGPEFLTYFNYEAQQDKSGLPNDRFSAERPEGSISTLTIQRTEQRDSAMYRCASSRAVGEGSPLHFGNGTRLTVT.

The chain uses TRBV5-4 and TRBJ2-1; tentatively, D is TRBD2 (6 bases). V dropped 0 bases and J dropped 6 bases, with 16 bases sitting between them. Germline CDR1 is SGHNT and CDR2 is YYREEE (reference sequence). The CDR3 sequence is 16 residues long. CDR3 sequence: CASSLASRRGVNEQFF. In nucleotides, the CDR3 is TGTGCCAGCAGCTTGGCCAGCCGGAGGGGAGTCAATGAGCAGTTCTTC.

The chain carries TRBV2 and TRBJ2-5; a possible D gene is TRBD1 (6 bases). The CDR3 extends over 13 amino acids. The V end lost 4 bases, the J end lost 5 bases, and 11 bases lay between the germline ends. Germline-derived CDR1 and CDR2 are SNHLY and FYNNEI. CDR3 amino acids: CASSGGLWETQYF. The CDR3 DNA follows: TGTGCCAGCAGTGGGGGGCTGTGGGAGACCCAGTACTTC.

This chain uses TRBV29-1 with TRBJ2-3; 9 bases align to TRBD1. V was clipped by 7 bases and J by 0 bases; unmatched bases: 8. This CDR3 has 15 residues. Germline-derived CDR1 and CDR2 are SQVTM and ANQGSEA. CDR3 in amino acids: CSGLGQGRSTDTQYF. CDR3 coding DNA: TGCAGCGGTCTGGGACAGGGACGAAGCACAGATACGCAGTATTTT.

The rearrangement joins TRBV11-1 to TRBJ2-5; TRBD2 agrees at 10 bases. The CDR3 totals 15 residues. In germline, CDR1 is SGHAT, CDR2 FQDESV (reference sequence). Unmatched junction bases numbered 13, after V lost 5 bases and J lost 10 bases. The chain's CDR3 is CASSQTGLANEGQYF. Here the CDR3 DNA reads TGTGCCAGCAGCCAGACGGGACTAGCGAATGAGGGCCAGTACTTC.

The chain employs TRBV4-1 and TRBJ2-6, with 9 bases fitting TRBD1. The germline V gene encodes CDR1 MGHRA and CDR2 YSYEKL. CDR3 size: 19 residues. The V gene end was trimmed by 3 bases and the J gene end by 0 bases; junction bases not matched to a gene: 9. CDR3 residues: CASSHHVTGGDSGANVLTF. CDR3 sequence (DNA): TGCGCCAGCAGCCACCATGTTACAGGGGGCGACTCTGGGGCCAACGTCCTGACTTTC.

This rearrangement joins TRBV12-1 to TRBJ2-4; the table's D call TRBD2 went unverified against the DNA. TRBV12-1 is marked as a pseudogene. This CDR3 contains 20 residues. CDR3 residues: CASSFAPREVRRPLKNIQYF. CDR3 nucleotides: TGTGCCAGCAGCTTTGCCCCTCGTGAGGTGCGGAGACCGCTTAAAAACATTCAGTACTTC.

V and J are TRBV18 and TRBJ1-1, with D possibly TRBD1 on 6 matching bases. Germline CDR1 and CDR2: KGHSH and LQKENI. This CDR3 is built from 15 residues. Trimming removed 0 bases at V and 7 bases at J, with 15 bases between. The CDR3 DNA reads TGTGCCAGCTCACCACCGGTCAACAGGGAAGGTGAAGCTTTCTTT. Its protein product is CASSPPVNREGEAFF. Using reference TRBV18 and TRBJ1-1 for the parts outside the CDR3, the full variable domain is NAGVMQNPRHLVRRRGQEARLRCSPMKGHSHVYWYRQLPEEGLKFMVYLQKENIIDESGMPKERFSAEFPKEGPSILRIQQVVRGDSAAYFCASSPPVNREGEAFFGQGTRLTVV.

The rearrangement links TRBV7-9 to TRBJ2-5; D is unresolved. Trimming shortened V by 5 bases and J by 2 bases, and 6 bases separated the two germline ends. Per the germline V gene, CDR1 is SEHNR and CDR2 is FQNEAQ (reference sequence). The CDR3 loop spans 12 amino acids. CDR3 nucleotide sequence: TGTGCCAGCAGCCCGCAGCAAGAGACCCAGTACTTC. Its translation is CASSPQQETQYF.

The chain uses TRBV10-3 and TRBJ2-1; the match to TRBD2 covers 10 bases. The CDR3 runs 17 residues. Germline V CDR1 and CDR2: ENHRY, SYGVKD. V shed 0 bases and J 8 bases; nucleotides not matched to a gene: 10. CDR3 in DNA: TGTGCCATCAGTGAGTCGAAGCGGGGGGGCCAGAACGATGAGCAGTTCTTC. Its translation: CAISESKRGGQNDEQFF.

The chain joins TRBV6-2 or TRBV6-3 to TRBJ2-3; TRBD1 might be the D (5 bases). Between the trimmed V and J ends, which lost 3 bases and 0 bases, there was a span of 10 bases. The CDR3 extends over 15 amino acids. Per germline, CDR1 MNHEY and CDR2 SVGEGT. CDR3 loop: CASSYAGISTDTQYF. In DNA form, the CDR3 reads TGTGCCAGCAGTTATGCAGGGATTAGCACAGATACGCAGTATTTT.

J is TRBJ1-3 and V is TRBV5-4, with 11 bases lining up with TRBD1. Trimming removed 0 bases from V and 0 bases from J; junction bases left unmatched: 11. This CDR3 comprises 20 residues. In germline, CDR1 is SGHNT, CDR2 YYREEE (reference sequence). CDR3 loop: CASSLARTGGYFGSGNTIYF. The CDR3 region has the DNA TGTGCCAGCAGCTTGGCCCGGACAGGGGGCTACTTTGGCTCTGGAAACACCATATATTTT.

CDR3 residues: CASSLGPVTEAFF. CDR3 in DNA: TGTGCCAGCAGCTTAGGTCCGGTCACTGAAGCTTTCTTT. The chain recombines TRBV7-2 with TRBJ1-1; D is unclear. Trimming removed 1 base from V and 4 bases from J, with 7 bases in between. CDR1 SGHTA and CDR2 FQGNSA come from the germline V gene. CDR3 length equals 13 residues.

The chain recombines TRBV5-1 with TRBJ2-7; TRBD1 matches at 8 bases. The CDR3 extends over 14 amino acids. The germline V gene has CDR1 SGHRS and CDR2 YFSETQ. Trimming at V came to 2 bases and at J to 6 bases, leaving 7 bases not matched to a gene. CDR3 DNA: TGCGCCAGCAGCTTCCTACAGGGGGAAGGCGAGCAGTACTTC. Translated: CASSFLQGEGEQYF.

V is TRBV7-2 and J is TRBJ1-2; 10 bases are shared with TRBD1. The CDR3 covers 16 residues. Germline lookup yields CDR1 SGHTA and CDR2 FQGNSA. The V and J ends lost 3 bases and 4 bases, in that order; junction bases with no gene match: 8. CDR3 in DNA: TGTGCCAGCAGCTTTAGTGACAGGGGGCAAACCTATGGCTACACCTTC. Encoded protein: CASSFSDRGQTYGYTF.

The DNA of the CDR3 is TGTGCCAGCAGTGAAGGGACCCAGGGTGTTGGTGGCTACACCTTC. Protein: CASSEGTQGVGGYTF. The chain couples TRBV6-1 to TRBJ1-2; TRBD1 might be the D (5 bases). There are 15 residues in the CDR3. Looked up from germline, CDR1 is MNHNS and CDR2 is SASEGT. Between the trimmed V and J ends, which lost 1 base and 7 bases, there was a span of 16 bases.

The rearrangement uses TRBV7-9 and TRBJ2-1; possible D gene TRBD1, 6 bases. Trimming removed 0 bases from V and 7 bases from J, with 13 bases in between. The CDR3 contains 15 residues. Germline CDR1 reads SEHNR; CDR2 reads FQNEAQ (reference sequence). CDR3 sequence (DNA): TGTGCCAGCAGCTTAGCTGGGGGCGCCTTTAATGAGCAGTTCTTC. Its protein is CASSLAGGAFNEQFF.

CDR3 in amino acids: CASSMSDINNQPQHF. In nucleotides, the CDR3 is TGTGCCAGTAGTATGAGTGACATAAACAATCAGCCCCAGCATTTT. This rearrangement joins TRBV19 to TRBJ1-5; D gene ambiguous. CDR1 is LNHDA, CDR2 SQIVND, per germline (reference sequence). The CDR3 sequence is 15 residues long. The V and J ends lost 3 bases and 3 bases respectively, with 12 bases between them.

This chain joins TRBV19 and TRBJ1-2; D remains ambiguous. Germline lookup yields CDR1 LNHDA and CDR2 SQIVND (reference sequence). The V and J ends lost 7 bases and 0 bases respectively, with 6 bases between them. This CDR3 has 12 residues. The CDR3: CASTGPNYGYTF. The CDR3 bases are TGTGCCAGTACAGGCCCTAACTATGGCTACACCTTC.

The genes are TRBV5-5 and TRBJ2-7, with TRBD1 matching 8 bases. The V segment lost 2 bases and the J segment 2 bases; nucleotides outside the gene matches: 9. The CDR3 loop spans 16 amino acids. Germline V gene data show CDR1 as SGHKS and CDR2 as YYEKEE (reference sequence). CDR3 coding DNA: TGTGCCAGCAGCTTAACAGGGGGTGCCCTCGCCTACGAGCAGTACTTC. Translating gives CASSLTGGALAYEQYF. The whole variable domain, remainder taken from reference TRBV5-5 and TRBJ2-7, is DAGVTQSPTHLIKTRGQQVTLRCSPISGHKSVSWYQQVLGQGPQFIFQYYEKEERGRGNFPDRFSARQFPNYSSELNVNALLLGDSALYLCASSLTGGALAYEQYFGPGTRLTVT.

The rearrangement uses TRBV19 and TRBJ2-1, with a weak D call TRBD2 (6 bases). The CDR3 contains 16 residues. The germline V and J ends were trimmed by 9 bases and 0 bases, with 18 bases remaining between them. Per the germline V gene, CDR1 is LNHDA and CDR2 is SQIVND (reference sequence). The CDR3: CASAPVGGSSYNEQFF. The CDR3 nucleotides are TGTGCCAGCGCCCCCGTGGGAGGCAGCTCCTACAATGAGCAGTTCTTC.

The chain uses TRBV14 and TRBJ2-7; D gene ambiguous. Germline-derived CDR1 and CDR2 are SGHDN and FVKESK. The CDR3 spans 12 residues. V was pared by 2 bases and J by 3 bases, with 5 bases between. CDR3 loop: CASSQSGYEQYF. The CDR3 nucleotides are TGTGCCAGCAGCCAATCGGGCTACGAGCAGTACTTC.

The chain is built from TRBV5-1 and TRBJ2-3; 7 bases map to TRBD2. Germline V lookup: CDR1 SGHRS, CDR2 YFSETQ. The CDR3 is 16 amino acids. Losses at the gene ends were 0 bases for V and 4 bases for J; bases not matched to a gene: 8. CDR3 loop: CASSLAAAGIPDTQYF. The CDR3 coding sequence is TGCGCCAGCAGCTTGGCCGCAGCGGGAATTCCAGATACGCAGTATTTT.

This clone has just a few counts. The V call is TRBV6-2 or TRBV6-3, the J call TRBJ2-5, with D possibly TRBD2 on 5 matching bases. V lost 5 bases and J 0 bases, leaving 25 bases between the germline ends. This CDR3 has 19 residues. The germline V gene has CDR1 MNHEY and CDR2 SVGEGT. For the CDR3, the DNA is TGTGCCAGCAGTCTCAACCCCCTGCGGGCTCTCGGGGACCAAGAGACCCAGTACTTC. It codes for CASSLNPLRALGDQETQYF.

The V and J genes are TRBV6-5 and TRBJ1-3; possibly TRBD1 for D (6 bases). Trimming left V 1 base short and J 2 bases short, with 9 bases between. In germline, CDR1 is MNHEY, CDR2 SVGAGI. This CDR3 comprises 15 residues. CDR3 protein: CASSYWGGAGNTIYF. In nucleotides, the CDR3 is TGTGCCAGCAGTTACTGGGGGGGCGCTGGAAACACCATATATTTT.

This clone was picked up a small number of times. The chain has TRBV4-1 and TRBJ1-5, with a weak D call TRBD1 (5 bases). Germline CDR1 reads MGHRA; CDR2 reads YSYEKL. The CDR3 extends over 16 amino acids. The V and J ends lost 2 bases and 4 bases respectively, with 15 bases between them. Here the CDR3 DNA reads TGCGCCAGCAGCCAAACCCGATTAAGGGGAAATCAGCCCCAGCATTTT. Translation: CASSQTRLRGNQPQHF.